The source of this T cell receptor beta chain is a study of somatic mutations in cytotoxic T cells in rheumatoid arthritis. As to this clone: Its target is not known.

Using immunoSEQ multiplex PCR, the repertoire was profiled, and TCRdb retains in-frame clones only, with some absent. Among more than 10,000 clones listed, 80% were seen once. Trimming took 4 bases from V and 0 from J; bases not matched to a gene: 9. The germline CDR1 and CDR2 sequences are SGHDT and YYEEEE. The CDR3 extends over 16 amino acids. Whole-study findings and limits: Neither rheumatoid arthritis patients nor age-matched healthy controls had significantly different CD8+ T-cell clonality from the other group. Among patients with rheumatoid arthritis, but not healthy controls, CD8+ clonality increased with age.

The chain joins TRBV5-6 to TRBJ1-1; 7 bases line up with TRBD1. The receptor's source is an adult with rheumatoid arthritis. The sample taken for sequencing was CD8+ T cells sorted from blood. The CDR3 loop reads CASSLGTDLMNTEAFF. The CDR3 coding sequence is TGTGCCAGCAGCCTAGGGACAGATCTCATGAACACTGAAGCTTTCTTT.